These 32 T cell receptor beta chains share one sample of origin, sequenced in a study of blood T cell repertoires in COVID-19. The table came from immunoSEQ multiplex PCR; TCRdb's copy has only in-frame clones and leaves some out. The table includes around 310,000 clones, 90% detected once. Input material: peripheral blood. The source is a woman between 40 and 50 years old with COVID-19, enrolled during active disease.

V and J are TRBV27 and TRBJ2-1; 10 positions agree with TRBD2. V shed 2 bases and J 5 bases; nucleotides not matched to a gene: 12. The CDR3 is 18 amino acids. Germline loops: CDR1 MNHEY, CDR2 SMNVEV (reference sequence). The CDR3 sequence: CASSLPRSGRGGNNEQFF. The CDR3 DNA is TGTGCCAGCAGTTTACCCCGGAGCGGGAGGGGGGGCAACAATGAGCAGTTCTTC.

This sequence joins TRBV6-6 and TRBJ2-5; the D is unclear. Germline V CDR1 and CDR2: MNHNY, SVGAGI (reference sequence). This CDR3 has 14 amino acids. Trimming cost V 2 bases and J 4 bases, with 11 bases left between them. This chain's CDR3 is CASSYGLTGETQYF. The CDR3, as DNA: TGTGCCAGCAGTTACGGCCTCACGGGAGAGACCCAGTACTTC.

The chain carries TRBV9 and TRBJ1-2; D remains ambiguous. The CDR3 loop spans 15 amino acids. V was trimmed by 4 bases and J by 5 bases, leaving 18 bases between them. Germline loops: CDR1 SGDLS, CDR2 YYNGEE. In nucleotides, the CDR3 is TGTGCCAGCAGCCAGCGGGCAGGCCTGGGGTATGGCTACACCTTC. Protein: CASSQRAGLGYGYTF.

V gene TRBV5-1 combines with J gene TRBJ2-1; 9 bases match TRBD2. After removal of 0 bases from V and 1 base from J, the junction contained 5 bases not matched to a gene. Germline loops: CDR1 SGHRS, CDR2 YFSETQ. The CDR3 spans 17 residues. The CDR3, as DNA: TGCGCCAGCAGCTTGGGACCGACTAGCGGTTCCTACAATGAGCAGTTCTTC. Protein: CASSLGPTSGSYNEQFF.

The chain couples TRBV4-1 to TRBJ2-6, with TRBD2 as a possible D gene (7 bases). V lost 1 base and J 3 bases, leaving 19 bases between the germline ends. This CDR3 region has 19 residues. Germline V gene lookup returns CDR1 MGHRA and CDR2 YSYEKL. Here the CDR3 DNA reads TGCGCCAGCAGCCAAGTGGTAGTACAGGGAGGGGATGGGGCCAACGTCCTGACTTTC. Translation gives CASSQVVVQGGDGANVLTF.

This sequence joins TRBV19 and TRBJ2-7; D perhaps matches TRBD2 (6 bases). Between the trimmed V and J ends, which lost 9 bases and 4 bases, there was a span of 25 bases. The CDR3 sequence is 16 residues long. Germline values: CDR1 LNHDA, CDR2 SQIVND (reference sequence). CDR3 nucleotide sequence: TGTGCCAGCACCTGGTCCAGCCAGGGAGGAGGGTACGAGCAGTACTTC. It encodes CASTWSSQGGGYEQYF.

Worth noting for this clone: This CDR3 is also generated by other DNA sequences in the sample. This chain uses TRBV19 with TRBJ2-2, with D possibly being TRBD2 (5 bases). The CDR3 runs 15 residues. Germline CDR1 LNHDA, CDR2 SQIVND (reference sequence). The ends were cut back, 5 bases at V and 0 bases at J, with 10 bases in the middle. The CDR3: CASSRGVANTGELFF. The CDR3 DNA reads TGTGCCAGTAGTCGGGGAGTCGCGAACACCGGGGAGCTGTTTTTT.

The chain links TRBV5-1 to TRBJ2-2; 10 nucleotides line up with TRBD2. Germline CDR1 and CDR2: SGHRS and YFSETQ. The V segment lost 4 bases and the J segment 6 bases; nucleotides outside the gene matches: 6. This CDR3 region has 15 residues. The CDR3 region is CASSVSGGFPGELFF. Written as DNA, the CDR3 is TGCGCCAGCAGCGTTAGCGGGGGGTTCCCCGGGGAGCTGTTTTTT.

The CDR3 sequence is CASSPGLAGFRQFF. The CDR3 region has the DNA TGTGCCAGCAGCCCGGGACTAGCGGGTTTTCGGCAGTTCTTC. V usage is TRBV7-2 and J usage is TRBJ2-1; 12 bases fit TRBD2. The CDR3 contains 14 residues. Germline CDR1 and CDR2: SGHTA and FQGNSA. V gave up 5 bases and J gave up 12 bases; unmatched junction bases: 8.

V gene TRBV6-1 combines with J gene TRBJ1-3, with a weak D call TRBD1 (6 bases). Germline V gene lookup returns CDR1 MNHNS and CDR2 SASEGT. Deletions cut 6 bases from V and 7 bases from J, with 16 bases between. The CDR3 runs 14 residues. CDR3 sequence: CASRQEGTGNTIYF. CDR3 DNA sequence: TGTGCCAGCAGGCAAGAGGGTACAGGGAACACCATATATTTT.

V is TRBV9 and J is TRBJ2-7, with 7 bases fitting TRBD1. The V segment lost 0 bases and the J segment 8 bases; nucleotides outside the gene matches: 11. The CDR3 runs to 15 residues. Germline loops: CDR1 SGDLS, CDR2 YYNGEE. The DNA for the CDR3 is TGTGCCAGCAGCGTAGGGACCACAGGGGTTCCCAAGCAGTACTTC. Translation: CASSVGTTGVPKQYF.

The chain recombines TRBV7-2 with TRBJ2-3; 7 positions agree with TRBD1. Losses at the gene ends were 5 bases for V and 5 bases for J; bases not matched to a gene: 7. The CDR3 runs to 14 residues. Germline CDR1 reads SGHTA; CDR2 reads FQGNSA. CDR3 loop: CASSPWAGGDTQYF. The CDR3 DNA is TGTGCCAGCAGCCCCTGGGCAGGGGGAGATACGCAGTATTTT.

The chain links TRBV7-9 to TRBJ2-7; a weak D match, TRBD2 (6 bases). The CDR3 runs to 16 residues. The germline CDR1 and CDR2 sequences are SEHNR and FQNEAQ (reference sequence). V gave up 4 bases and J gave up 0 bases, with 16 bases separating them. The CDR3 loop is CASSSFSGTHSYEQYF. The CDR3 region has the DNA TGTGCCAGCAGCTCATTTAGCGGAACCCACTCCTACGAGCAGTACTTC. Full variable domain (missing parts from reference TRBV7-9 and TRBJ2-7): DTGVSQNPRHKITKRGQNVTFRCDPISEHNRLYWYRQTLGQGPEFLTYFQNEAQLEKSRLLSDRFSAERPKGSFSTLEIQRTEQGDSAMYLCASSSFSGTHSYEQYFGPGTRLTVT.

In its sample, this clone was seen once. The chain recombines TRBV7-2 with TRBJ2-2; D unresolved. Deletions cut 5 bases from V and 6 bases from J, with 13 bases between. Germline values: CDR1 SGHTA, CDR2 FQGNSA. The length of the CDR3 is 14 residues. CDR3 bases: TGTGCCAGCAGCGCCCTTGGCAGCGCCGGGGAGCTGTTTTTT. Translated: CASSALGSAGELFF.

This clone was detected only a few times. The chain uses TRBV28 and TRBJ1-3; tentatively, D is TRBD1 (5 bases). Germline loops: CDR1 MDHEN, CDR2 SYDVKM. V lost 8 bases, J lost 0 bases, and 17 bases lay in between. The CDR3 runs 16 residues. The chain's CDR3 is CASGTAPQGSGNTIYF. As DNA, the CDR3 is TGTGCCAGCGGTACAGCTCCGCAGGGCTCTGGAAACACCATATATTTT.

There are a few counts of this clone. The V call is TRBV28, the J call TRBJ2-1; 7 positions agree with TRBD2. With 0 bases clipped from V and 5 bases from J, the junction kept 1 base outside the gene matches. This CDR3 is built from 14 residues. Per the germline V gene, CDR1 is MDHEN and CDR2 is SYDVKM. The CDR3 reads CASSLWAGDNEQFF. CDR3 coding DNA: TGTGCCAGCAGTTTATGGGCGGGAGACAATGAGCAGTTCTTC.

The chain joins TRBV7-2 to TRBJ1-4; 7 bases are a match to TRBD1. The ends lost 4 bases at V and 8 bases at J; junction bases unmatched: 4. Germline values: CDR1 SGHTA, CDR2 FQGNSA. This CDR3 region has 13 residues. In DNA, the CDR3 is TGTGCCAGCAGCTCCTGGGGACAGGAAAAACTGTTTTTT. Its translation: CASSSWGQEKLFF. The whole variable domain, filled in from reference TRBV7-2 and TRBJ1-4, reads GAGVSQSPSNKVTEKGKDVELRCDPISGHTALYWYRQSLGQGLEFLIYFQGNSAPDKSGLPSDRFSAERTGGSVSTLTIQRTQQEDSAVYLCASSSWGQEKLFFGSGTQLSVL.

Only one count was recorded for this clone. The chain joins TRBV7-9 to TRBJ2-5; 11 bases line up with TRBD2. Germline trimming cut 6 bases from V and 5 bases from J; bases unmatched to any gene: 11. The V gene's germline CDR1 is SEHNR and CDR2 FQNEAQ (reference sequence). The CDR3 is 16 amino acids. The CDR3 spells CASSSIAGGKVETQYF. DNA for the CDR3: TGTGCCAGCAGTTCAATAGCGGGGGGGAAGGTCGAGACCCAGTACTTC.

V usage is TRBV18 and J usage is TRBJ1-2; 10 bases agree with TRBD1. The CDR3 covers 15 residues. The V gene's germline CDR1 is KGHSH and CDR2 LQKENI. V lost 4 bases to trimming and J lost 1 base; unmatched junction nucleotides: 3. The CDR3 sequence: CASSHGTGDNYGYTF. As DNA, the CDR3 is TGTGCCAGCTCACATGGGACAGGGGATAACTATGGCTACACCTTC.

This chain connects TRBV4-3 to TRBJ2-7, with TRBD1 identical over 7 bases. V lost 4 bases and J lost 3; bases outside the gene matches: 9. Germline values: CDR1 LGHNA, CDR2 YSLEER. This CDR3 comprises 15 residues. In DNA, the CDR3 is TGCGCCAGCAGCCGTTCGGCAGGGGGAATCTACGAGCAGTACTTC. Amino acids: CASSRSAGGIYEQYF.

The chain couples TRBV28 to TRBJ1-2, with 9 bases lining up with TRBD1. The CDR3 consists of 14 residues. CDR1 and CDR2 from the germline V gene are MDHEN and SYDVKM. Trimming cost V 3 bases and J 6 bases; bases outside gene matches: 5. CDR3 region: CASSFNRGRDGYTF. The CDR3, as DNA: TGTGCCAGCAGTTTCAACAGGGGGCGCGATGGCTACACCTTC.

The CDR3 region has the DNA TGTGCCAGCAGCCCAACCGGACGGGGAGGCTACACCTTC. Its translation is CASSPTGRGGYTF. The chain has TRBV6-5 and TRBJ1-2; unclear D gene. The CDR3 runs 13 residues. V shed 6 bases and J shed 8 bases, with 16 bases lying between them. The germline V gene encodes CDR1 MNHEY and CDR2 SVGAGI.

The CDR3 reads CASSLSWGRSYEQYF. DNA for the CDR3: TGTGCCAGCAGCTTATCTTGGGGGAGGAGCTACGAGCAGTACTTC. The gene calls are TRBV7-2 and TRBJ2-7; perhaps TRBD2 as D (6 bases). The germline V gene has CDR1 SGHTA and CDR2 FQGNSA. V was shortened by 2 bases and J by 3 bases, with 14 bases between the two germline ends. This CDR3 has 15 residues.

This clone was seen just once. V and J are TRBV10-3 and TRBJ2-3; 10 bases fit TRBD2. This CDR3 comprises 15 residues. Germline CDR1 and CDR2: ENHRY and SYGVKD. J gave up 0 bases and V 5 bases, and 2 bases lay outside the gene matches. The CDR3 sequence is CAISTTSGSTDTQYF. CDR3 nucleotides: TGTGCCATCAGTACGACTAGCGGGAGCACAGATACGCAGTATTTT.

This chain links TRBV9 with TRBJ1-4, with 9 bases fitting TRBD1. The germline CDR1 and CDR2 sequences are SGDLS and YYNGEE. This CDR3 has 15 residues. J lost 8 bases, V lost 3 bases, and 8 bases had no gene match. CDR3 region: CASSADRGGYEKLFF. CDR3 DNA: TGTGCCAGCAGCGCGGACAGGGGAGGTTACGAAAAACTGTTTTTT. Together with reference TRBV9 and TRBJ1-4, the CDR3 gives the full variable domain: DSGVTQTPKHLITATGQRVTLRCSPRSGDLSVYWYQQSLDQGLQFLIQYYNGEERAKGNILERFSAQQFPDLHSELNLSSLELGDSALYFCASSADRGGYEKLFFGSGTQLSVL.

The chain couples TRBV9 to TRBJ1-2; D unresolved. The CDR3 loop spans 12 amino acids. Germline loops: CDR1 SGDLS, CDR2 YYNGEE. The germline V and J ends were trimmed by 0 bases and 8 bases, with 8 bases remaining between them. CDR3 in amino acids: CASSVDRGGYTF. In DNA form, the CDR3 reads TGTGCCAGCAGCGTAGACCGAGGAGGCTACACCTTC.

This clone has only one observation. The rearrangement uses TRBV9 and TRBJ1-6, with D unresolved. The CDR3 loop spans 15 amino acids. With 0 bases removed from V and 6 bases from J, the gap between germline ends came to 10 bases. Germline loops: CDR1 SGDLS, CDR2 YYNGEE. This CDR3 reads CASSVVPNSNSPLHF. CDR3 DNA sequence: TGTGCCAGCAGCGTAGTGCCAAATAGTAATTCACCCCTCCACTTT.

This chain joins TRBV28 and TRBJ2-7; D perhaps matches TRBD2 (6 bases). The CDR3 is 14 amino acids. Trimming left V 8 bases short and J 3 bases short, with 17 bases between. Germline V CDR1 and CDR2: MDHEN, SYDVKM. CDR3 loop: CASRGSGVDYEQYF. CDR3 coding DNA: TGTGCCAGCCGCGGGTCGGGGGTAGACTACGAGCAGTACTTC.

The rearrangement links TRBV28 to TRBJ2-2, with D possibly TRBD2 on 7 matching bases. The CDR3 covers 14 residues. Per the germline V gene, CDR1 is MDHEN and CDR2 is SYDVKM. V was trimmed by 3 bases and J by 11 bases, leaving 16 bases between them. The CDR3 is CASSFGGQAGELFF. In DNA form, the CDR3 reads TGTGCCAGCAGTTTCGGGGGGCAAGCGGGAGAGCTGTTTTTT.

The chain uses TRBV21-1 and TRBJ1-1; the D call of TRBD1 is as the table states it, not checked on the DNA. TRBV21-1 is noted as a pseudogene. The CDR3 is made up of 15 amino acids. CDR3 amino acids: CASSKNRQGGLGAFF. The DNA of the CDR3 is TGTGCCAGCAGCAAGAATAGACAGGGTGGTCTCGGAGCTTTCTTT.

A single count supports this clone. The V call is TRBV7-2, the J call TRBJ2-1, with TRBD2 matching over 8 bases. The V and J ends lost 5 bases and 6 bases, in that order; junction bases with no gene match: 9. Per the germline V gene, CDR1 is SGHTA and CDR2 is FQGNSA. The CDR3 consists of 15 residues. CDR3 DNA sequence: TGTGCCAGCAGCGCCACCACTAGCGGCCCCAATGAGCAGTTCTTC. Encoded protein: CASSATTSGPNEQFF.

CDR3 sequence: CASSQGGRDTQYF. Written as DNA, the CDR3 is TGTGCCAGCAGCCAAGGGGGCCGAGATACGCAGTATTTT. This chain links TRBV7-3 with TRBJ2-3; TRBD1 matches at 7 bases. In germline, CDR1 is SGHTA, CDR2 FQGTGA. V lost 5 bases to trimming and J lost 5 bases; unmatched junction nucleotides: 4. The CDR3 runs to 13 residues. Looking up the rest from reference TRBV7-3 and TRBJ2-3 gives the full variable domain: GAGVSQTPSNKVTEKGKYVELRCDPISGHTALYWYRQSLGQGPEFLIYFQGTGAADDSGLPNDRFFAVRPEGSVSTLKIQRTERGDSAVYLCASSQGGRDTQYFGPGTRLTVL.